The clone carrying this T cell receptor beta chain was counted a single time. Sequencing was performed with immunoSEQ multiplex PCR; in TCRdb, only in-frame clones are kept and a portion is missing. Counted here are some 97,000 clones, less than 95% occurring once; the ten biggest clones make up 1.7%. The data are from a study of blood T cell repertoires in COVID-19. Study-wide context: Sources were T cells, B-cell-depleted T cells, or PBMCs; the material itself was cDNA or gDNA.

This CDR3 comprises 14 residues. The clonotype comes from a man in his sixties with acute or convalescent COVID-19. What was sequenced was peripheral blood. The gene calls are TRBV21-1 and TRBJ2-7; TRBD1 was called by the table and not checked on the DNA. TRBV21-1 is reported as a pseudogene. The CDR3 DNA follows: TGTGCCAGCAGGGGGGCCAGGGGGCGGTGGGAGCAGTACTTC. As protein: CASRGARGRWEQYF.